This TCR beta chain was captured by sequencing in a study of cytomegalovirus exposure and HLA in healthy donors. Study-wide findings and caveats: TCR beta sequences reportedly predicted most subjects' HLA-A and HLA-B alleles accurately.

The PCR had 60 Vbeta and 13 Jbeta primers. The protocol was immunoSEQ multiplex PCR, while the TCRdb copy is restricted to in-frame clones and leaves out a portion. The sample yields some 160,000 clones, roughly 80% seen once. There are 15 residues in the CDR3. Germline-derived CDR1 and CDR2 are SGHTA and FQGNSA. The junction had 1 base not matched to a gene; V was cut back by 4 bases and J by 1 base. As regards this clone: As yet, its antigen is unknown.

The clonotype originates from a male donor in good health and CMV-seronegative. The chain joins TRBV7-2 to TRBJ1-3; 10 bases line up with TRBD1. Sequences were obtained from PBMCs. CDR3 amino acids: CASSSDRGSGNTIYF. CDR3 sequence (DNA): TGTGCCAGCAGCTCGGACAGGGGGTCTGGAAACACCATATATTTT.